This passage covers 17 T cell receptor beta chains from one sample sequenced in a study of shared clonotypes between healthy human individuals. Profiled with immunoSEQ multiplex PCR; TCRdb holds only in-frame clones, not every one. The top ten clones hold 0.06% of a sample with roughly 500,000 clones, 90% to 96% of them seen once. Sequenced sample: naive CD4+ T cells sorted from blood. Stated subset: CD45RA+ positively selected. The receptors were gathered from a young woman in good health.

V usage is TRBV6-1 and J usage is TRBJ1-5, with D unresolved. There are 11 residues in the CDR3. Germline V gives CDR1 MNHNS, CDR2 SASEGT. Trimming shortened V by 11 bases and J by 7 bases, and 12 bases separated the two germline ends. In nucleotides, the CDR3 is TGTGCCTGCCAACGGCGGCAGCCCCAGCATTTT. Residues: CACQRRQPQHF.

V gene TRBV29-1 combines with J gene TRBJ1-2; D possibly corresponds to TRBD1 (5 bases). CDR1 and CDR2 (germline): SQVTM, ANQGSEA. This CDR3 spans 13 amino acids. V lost 7 bases and J 4 bases, leaving 16 bases between the germline ends. The CDR3, as DNA: TGCAGCGCTCAGGGTGCAGGCCGCTATGGCTACACCTTC. It translates to CSAQGAGRYGYTF.

The chain is built from TRBV6-5 and TRBJ2-2, with D maybe TRBD1 (6 bases). CDR3 length: 12 residues. V gave up 9 bases and J gave up 13 bases, with 18 bases separating them. Germline V gene data show CDR1 as MNHEY and CDR2 as SVGAGI. The CDR3 coding sequence is TGTGCCAGTTCCCGACCGGGACAACGGCTGTTTTTT. Residues: CASSRPGQRLFF.

The chain combines TRBV4-2 with TRBJ2-5, with D unresolved. Trimming shortened V by 0 bases and J by 7 bases, and 12 bases separated the two germline ends. CDR3 size: 14 residues. Per the germline V gene, CDR1 is LGHNA and CDR2 is YNFKEQ. The CDR3 here is CASSQDRVAGTQYF. CDR3 nucleotides: TGTGCCAGCAGCCAAGATCGGGTAGCAGGGACCCAGTACTTC.

The chain has TRBV11-2 and TRBJ2-1; 11 bases fit TRBD2. The CDR3 loop spans 15 amino acids. V lost 5 bases, J lost 7 bases, and 7 bases stayed unmatched. CDR1 and CDR2 from the germline V gene are SGHAT and FQNNGV. The CDR3, as DNA: TGTGCCAGCAGCCAACTAGCGGGAGTGGGTAATGAGCAGTTCTTC. Protein sequence: CASSQLAGVGNEQFF.

The chain employs TRBV28 and TRBJ1-3; D possibly corresponds to TRBD1 (5 bases). V lost 3 bases and J lost 0, with 18 bases in between. The germline CDR1 and CDR2 sequences are MDHEN and SYDVKM. The CDR3 runs 18 residues. The CDR3 DNA follows: TGTGCCAGCAGTTTGTACAGGTCTACGATGAGCTCTGGAAACACCATATATTTT. Protein sequence: CASSLYRSTMSSGNTIYF.

The rearrangement joins TRBV4-2 to TRBJ1-4; D unresolved. The V and J ends lost 5 bases and 7 bases respectively, with 17 bases between them. The CDR3 extends over 15 amino acids. Germline V gene sequence: CDR1 LGHNA, CDR2 YNFKEQ. CDR3 in DNA: TGTGCCAGCAGCTTGATGGGCGGTCTGGTTGAAAAACTGTTTTTT. This encodes CASSLMGGLVEKLFF.

The chain employs TRBV6-5 and TRBJ1-1, with D perhaps matching TRBD1 (6 bases). The CDR3 extends over 12 amino acids. Per the germline V gene, CDR1 is MNHEY and CDR2 is SVGAGI. Trimming pared 5 bases from V and 7 bases from J, leaving 11 bases between. DNA for the CDR3: TGTGCCAGCAGTGCCCCGGGACATGAAGCTTTCTTT. Translation gives CASSAPGHEAFF.

The rearrangement joins TRBV2 to TRBJ2-1, with D unclear. Germline CDR1 is SNHLY and CDR2 is FYNNEI. Trimming removed 3 bases from V and 8 bases from J, with 11 bases in between. This CDR3 region has 13 residues. The CDR3 protein is CASSDLGVDEQFF. CDR3 in DNA: TGTGCCAGCAGTGACCTTGGAGTCGATGAGCAGTTCTTC.

The chain recombines TRBV12-2 with TRBJ2-7; the table gives TRBD2 as D, unverified against the DNA. TRBV12-2 is described as a pseudogene. This CDR3 is built from 18 residues. CDR3 bases: TGTGCAAGTCGCTTCGCGACCCGGCGCGCTAGCGCCTCCTACGAGCAGTACTTC. Protein: CASRFATRRASASYEQYF.

The chain uses TRBV5-5 and TRBJ2-7; 9 bases map to TRBD2. The CDR3 has 16 amino acids. Germline CDR1 and CDR2: SGHKS and YYEKEE (reference sequence). V was clipped by 0 bases and J by 2 bases; unmatched bases: 6. The CDR3 DNA reads as TGTGCCAGCAGCTTGGCCGCGGGAGGGCGGGCCTACGAGCAGTACTTC. It is translated as CASSLAAGGRAYEQYF. The full variable domain, its missing parts supplied by reference TRBV5-5 and TRBJ2-7, is DAGVTQSPTHLIKTRGQQVTLRCSPISGHKSVSWYQQVLGQGPQFIFQYYEKEERGRGNFPDRFSARQFPNYSSELNVNALLLGDSALYLCASSLAAGGRAYEQYFGPGTRLTVT.

V gene TRBV11-2 combines with J gene TRBJ1-3, with a possible D match to TRBD1 (5 bases). V lost 1 base and J lost 6, with 13 bases in between. Germline V gives CDR1 SGHAT, CDR2 FQNNGV. There are 15 residues in the CDR3. Here the CDR3 reads CASSLAGGGTNTIYF. CDR3 sequence (DNA): TGTGCCAGCAGCTTAGCTGGGGGAGGGACAAACACCATATATTTT. The full variable domain, its missing parts supplied by reference TRBV11-2 and TRBJ1-3, is EAGVAQSPRYKIIEKRQSVAFWCNPISGHATLYWYQQILGQGPKLLIQFQNNGVVDDSQLPKDRFSAERLKGVDSTLKIQPAKLEDSAVYLCASSLAGGGTNTIYFGEGSWLTVV.

The gene calls are TRBV19 and TRBJ2-1; 14 bases fit TRBD2. Unmatched junction bases numbered 3, after V lost 3 bases and J lost 8 bases. This CDR3 region has 15 residues. Germline V gives CDR1 LNHDA, CDR2 SQIVND (reference sequence). This CDR3 reads CASSIVGLAGDEQFF. CDR3 DNA sequence: TGTGCCAGTAGTATTGTGGGACTAGCGGGAGATGAGCAGTTCTTC. Full variable domain (remainder filled in from reference TRBV19 and TRBJ2-1): DGGITQSPKYLFRKEGQNVTLSCEQNLNHDAMYWYRQDPGQGLRLIYYSQIVNDFQKGDIAEGYSVSREKKESFPLTVTSAQKNPTAFYLCASSIVGLAGDEQFFGPGTRLTVL.

The chain recombines TRBV9 with TRBJ1-2; no definite D call. V lost 1 base and J 4 bases, leaving 8 bases between the germline ends. This CDR3 has 13 amino acids. Per germline, CDR1 SGDLS and CDR2 YYNGEE. The CDR3 reads CASSVFGIYGYTF. CDR3 sequence (DNA): TGTGCCAGCAGCGTATTCGGCATCTATGGCTACACCTTC.

The chain has TRBV28 and TRBJ2-5; D is uncertain. The J call may be in error: the DNA end matches TRBJ2-7 better. The CDR3 has 15 residues. Per germline, CDR1 MDHEN and CDR2 SYDVKM. CDR3 sequence: CASSPRFTSSYEQYF. The CDR3 DNA is TGTGCCAGCAGCCCTCGATTCACGTCTTCCTACGAGCAGTACTTC.

The rearrangement joins TRBV2 to TRBJ2-5; the D is unclear. Between the trimmed V and J ends, which lost 2 bases and 7 bases, there was a span of 14 bases. Germline V gene sequence: CDR1 SNHLY, CDR2 FYNNEI. The CDR3 spans 14 residues. CDR3 amino acids: CASSESLTVGTQYF. Written as DNA, the CDR3 is TGTGCCAGCAGTGAATCCCTAACGGTGGGGACCCAGTACTTC.

The DNA of the CDR3 is TGTGCCATCAGTGAGCCTCGGGACATCTCCTACGAGCAGTACTTC. The encoded protein is CAISEPRDISYEQYF. The V call is TRBV10-3, the J call TRBJ2-5; possible D gene TRBD1, 6 bases. TRBJ2-7 explains the end of the DNA better; the J call may be wrong. This CDR3 region has 15 residues. Germline values: CDR1 ENHRY, CDR2 SYGVKD.